This T cell receptor beta chain comes out of a study of cytomegalovirus exposure and HLA in healthy donors. Study results and caveats: The presence/absence work took it that sequencing depth was about the same across donors. Sequencing artifact likely explains a cluster of highly shared sequence variants. Available immune exposure information was restricted to CMV serostatus only.

The PCR ran on 60 Vbeta and 13 Jbeta primers. Libraries were prepared by immunoSEQ multiplex PCR; TCRdb keeps only in-frame clonotypes and omits some of them. The sample lists 100,000 to 150,000 clones; around three quarters were seen once. As for this clone: Its antigen is not known.

Germline lookup yields CDR1 SGHDN and CDR2 FVKESK. The CDR3 is 12 amino acids. Trimming took off 1 base at V and 4 bases at J, with 2 bases between the two ends. The genes are TRBV14 and TRBJ2-1; unclear D gene. The material sequenced was PBMCs. The TCR comes from a female donor in good health and CMV-seronegative. The CDR3 spells CASSQAYNEQFF. The CDR3 DNA is TGTGCCAGCAGCCAAGCTTACAATGAGCAGTTCTTC.